This entry concerns a single T cell receptor (beta chain). Its antigen is undetermined. Four subsets defined by CD45RA and CD27 were sorted after CD3, CD4, CD8 and live/dead staining. The beta constant-region primer was an equimolar mix of two oligonucleotides covering TRBC1 and TRBC2. Four rounds of PCR amplified the ligated cDNA using nested alpha and beta constant-region primers plus SP2. Ligation attached a single-stranded oligonucleotide with a 12-nucleotide UMI and the SP2 primer to the cDNA 3' end. TCRdb ran MiXCR on the UMI-ligation and nested PCR reads and lists one entry per CDR3 protein. The data contain roughly 99,000 distinct CDR3 sequences, about 11% of them singletons. This entry belongs to a study of naive and memory T cell subsets. General study results and limits: Findings for naive and memory subsets could not be checked against ground truth. Naive repertoires, especially CD8, held a few larger clonotypes, possibly memory cells re-expressing CD45RA.

Germline-derived CDR1 and CDR2 are SQVTM and ANQGSEA. The CDR3 consists of 12 residues. V lost 6 bases, J lost 1 base, and 9 bases lay in between. The sequence was obtained from a human donor in good health. J is TRBJ1-1 and V is TRBV29-1; the D gene is possibly TRBD1 (6 bases). The material sequenced was naive CD4+ T cells from blood. As DNA, the CDR3 is TGCAGCGTCGGACAGACGAACACTGAAGCTTTCTTT. It specifies CSVGQTNTEAFF.